This entry is about one T cell receptor (beta chain). This entry is derived from a study of cytomegalovirus exposure and HLA in healthy donors. In the PCR, 60 Vbeta and 13 Jbeta primers were used. Profiled with immunoSEQ multiplex PCR; TCRdb holds only in-frame clones, not every one. The table includes under 200,000 clones, roughly 80% detected once. Germline CDR1 SGHTA, CDR2 FQGNSA. CDR3 length: 13 amino acids. Trimming removed 5 bases from V and 3 bases from J, with 11 bases in between. The J gene is TRBJ2-7, the V gene TRBV7-2; D is unresolved. The receptor's source is a woman in her fifties or sixties in good health and CMV-seronegative. Sequencing was done on a sample of PBMCs. The CDR3 DNA reads as TGTGCCAGCAGCAGGTACAGAAGCTACGAGCAGTACTTC. Translating gives CASSRYRSYEQYF.